This T cell receptor (beta chain) was found in a study of T cell responses to AZD1222 COVID-19 vaccine. Germline loops: CDR1 LNHNV, CDR2 YYDKDF (reference sequence). Trimming stripped 1 base from V and 7 bases from J, with 11 bases between. The CDR3 is 15 amino acids. The method was immunoSEQ multiplex PCR; TCRdb's version includes in-frame clones alone and lacks a portion of them. The sample consists of fewer than 110,000 clones, 90% of them appearing once. Sequenced here: peripheral blood, sampled on day 0 of AZD1222 vaccination. This clonotype was sampled from an adult in good health. The chain carries TRBV15 and TRBJ1-6; D is uncertain. In DNA form, the CDR3 reads TGTGCCACCAGCAGAGGAAGAGAGCAAAATTCACCCCTCCACTTT. This encodes CATSRGREQNSPLHF.